The T cell receptor beta chain under discussion was sequenced for a study of cytomegalovirus exposure and HLA in healthy donors. The V end lost 2 bases, the J end lost 0 bases, and 4 bases lay between the germline ends. The germline V gene encodes CDR1 SGHVS and CDR2 FNYEAQ. The CDR3 is 14 residues long. The PCR used 60 Vbeta and 13 Jbeta primers. The repertoire was sequenced with immunoSEQ multiplex PCR; TCRdb's copy has only in-frame clones and lacks some. Among 55,000 to 65,000 clones, 79% were seen once, and the ten largest hold less than 3.5%. The rearrangement uses TRBV7-6 and TRBJ2-2, with D hard to call. The sample consisted of PBMCs. The sequence was obtained from a woman between 25 and 40 years old in good health and CMV-seronegative. CDR3 bases: TGTGCCAGCAGCTTACAGGCGAACACCGGGGAGCTGTTTTTT. Its translation is CASSLQANTGELFF.